One sample yielded the 23 T cell receptor beta chains listed below, sequenced in a study of shared clonotypes between healthy human individuals. Profiled with immunoSEQ multiplex PCR; TCRdb holds only in-frame clones, not every one. The sample yields fewer than 1.4 million clones, about 80% seen once. Sequencing input: memory CD4+ T cells from PBMCs. Subset given: CD45RA-negative fraction. The source is a man between 18 and 29 years old in good health. Some clones in this sample may be carry-over from other donors' samples.

This clone was detected only a few times. V is TRBV15 and J is TRBJ2-1; possibly TRBD2 for D (6 bases). Germline CDR1 LNHNV, CDR2 YYDKDF (reference sequence). The V end was cut by 1 base, the J end by 0 bases, with 13 bases between. The CDR3 has 17 residues. The CDR3 DNA is TGTGCCACCAGCAGAGCCAGCGGGCCTAGCTCCTACAATGAGCAGTTCTTC. As protein: CATSRASGPSSYNEQFF.

Notes on this clone: At one of its ends the junction is not consistent with the germline gene, which may arise from a read error. The chain joins TRBV4-2 to TRBJ2-3; D might be TRBD2 (6 bases). Germline V lookup: CDR1 LGHNA, CDR2 YNFKEQ. This CDR3 contains 14 residues. CDR3 in DNA: TGTGCCAGCAGCCAAGATGTTGCGGGACCCCCCGGGGATTTT. Translated: CASSQDVAGPPGDF.

The rearrangement joins TRBV7-2 to TRBJ2-3, with D tentatively TRBD2 (6 bases). The length of the CDR3 is 16 residues. Per the germline V gene, CDR1 is SGHTA and CDR2 is FQGNSA. Trimming removed 4 bases from V and 2 bases from J, with 16 bases in between. In nucleotides, the CDR3 is TGTGCCAGCAGCTATGTTGGGACTGGGAACACAGATACGCAGTATTTT. Translating it yields CASSYVGTGNTDTQYF.

This rearrangement joins TRBV6-6 to TRBJ1-2; 8 nucleotides line up with TRBD1. Per the germline V gene, CDR1 is MNHNY and CDR2 is SVGAGI (reference sequence). The CDR3 has 14 residues. V dropped 7 bases and J dropped 2; count of bases not matched to a gene: 6. The CDR3 is CASNRGSGNYGYTF. In nucleotides, the CDR3 is TGTGCCAGCAACAGGGGGAGCGGGAACTATGGCTACACCTTC.

The chain recombines TRBV9 with TRBJ2-2; TRBD1 agrees at 10 bases. The trim removed 3 bases at V and 7 bases at J, leaving 3 bases unmatched. Germline V gene lookup returns CDR1 SGDLS and CDR2 YYNGEE. This CDR3 comprises 14 residues. The CDR3 here is CASSGTGGLGELFF. In DNA, the CDR3 is TGTGCCAGCAGCGGGACAGGGGGACTCGGGGAGCTGTTTTTT.

The chain recombines TRBV29-1 with TRBJ2-3; 11 bases match TRBD2. Trimming at V came to 3 bases and at J to 6 bases, leaving 8 bases not matched to a gene. CDR1 SQVTM and CDR2 ANQGSEA come from the germline V gene. The CDR3 totals 15 residues. The CDR3: CSVERLAGGQDTQYF. The CDR3 nucleotides read TGCAGCGTTGAGCGGCTAGCGGGGGGTCAGGATACGCAGTATTTT.

The chain has TRBV9 and TRBJ1-2, with TRBD1 identical over 7 bases. The ends lost 0 bases at V and 3 bases at J; junction bases unmatched: 17. Germline lookup yields CDR1 SGDLS and CDR2 YYNGEE. CDR3 length equals 19 residues. CDR3 bases: TGTGCCAGCAGCGTAGGTCCCGACGGGGCGCAGGGGGTGGACTATGGCTACACCTTC. Its translation is CASSVGPDGAQGVDYGYTF.

This clone was picked up one time. The chain recombines TRBV9 with TRBJ1-4, with TRBD1 matching 8 bases. V lost 4 bases to trimming and J lost 3 bases; unmatched junction nucleotides: 14. The CDR3 is made up of 18 amino acids. Germline V gene data show CDR1 as SGDLS and CDR2 as YYNGEE. CDR3 residues: CASSPGQDPYSANEKLFF. Written as DNA, the CDR3 is TGTGCCAGCAGCCCGGGACAGGATCCGTATTCGGCTAATGAAAAACTGTTTTTT.

The chain has TRBV2 and TRBJ2-3; TRBD1 matches at 9 bases. The J segment lost 5 bases and the V segment lost 4 bases, leaving 1 base of the junction unmatched. Germline CDR1 reads SNHLY; CDR2 reads FYNNEI. This CDR3 region has 13 residues. The CDR3 spells CASSGQGGDTQYF. DNA of the CDR3: TGTGCCAGCAGTGGACAGGGGGGAGATACGCAGTATTTT.

A note on this clone: At the DNA level, this CDR3 is encoded by other sequences in the same sample as well. The CDR3: CASSLLANTGELFF. The CDR3 DNA reads TGTGCCAGCAGCTTACTCGCGAACACCGGGGAGCTGTTTTTT. V is TRBV7-3 and J is TRBJ2-2; D is uncertain. Germline V gene data show CDR1 as SGHTA and CDR2 as FQGTGA. V was trimmed by 2 bases and J by 0 bases, leaving 4 bases between them. The CDR3 totals 14 residues.

The chain employs TRBV7-2 and TRBJ2-1; no firm D call. With 3 bases removed from V and 0 bases from J, the gap between germline ends came to 9 bases. CDR3 size: 15 residues. Germline V gene sequence: CDR1 SGHTA, CDR2 FQGNSA. The CDR3 sequence: CASSFGPVSYNEQFF. The CDR3 nucleotides are TGTGCCAGCAGCTTTGGCCCGGTCTCCTACAATGAGCAGTTCTTC.

The chain carries TRBV14 and TRBJ1-1, with 7 bases that match TRBD1. The CDR3 consists of 15 residues. CDR1 is SGHDN, CDR2 FVKESK, per germline. V shed 1 base, J shed 11 bases, and the junction held 13 bases outside the gene matches. CDR3 in amino acids: CASSQGIRQGLPAFF. The DNA for the CDR3 is TGTGCCAGCAGCCAAGGGATCCGACAGGGCCTTCCGGCTTTCTTT.

The gene calls are TRBV27 and TRBJ2-7; a possible D gene is TRBD2 (5 bases). V lost 2 bases, J lost 2 bases, and 13 bases lay in between. The CDR3 runs to 15 residues. Germline V gene lookup returns CDR1 MNHEY and CDR2 SMNVEV (reference sequence). DNA for the CDR3: TGTGCCAGCAGTTTAAGTCCGGGAAAAACCTACGAGCAGTACTTC. This encodes CASSLSPGKTYEQYF.

The chain combines TRBV2 with TRBJ1-5, with a weak D call TRBD1 (6 bases). With 6 bases removed from V and 4 bases from J, the gap between germline ends came to 10 bases. Germline loops: CDR1 SNHLY, CDR2 FYNNEI. CDR3 length: 13 residues. The CDR3 nucleotides read TGTGCCAGCAGACGTACAGGGAATCAGCCCCAGCATTTT. Protein: CASRRTGNQPQHF.

The gene calls are TRBV14 and TRBJ2-5, with no clear D. Germline CDR1 and CDR2: SGHDN and FVKESK. Trimming took 1 base from V and 2 from J, leaving 5 bases between them. This CDR3 comprises 13 residues. The CDR3 bases are TGTGCCAGCAGCCAAGTCCTACAAGAGACCCAGTACTTC. Its protein product is CASSQVLQETQYF.

V gene TRBV9 combines with J gene TRBJ2-3; D is unresolved. This CDR3 has 16 residues. Germline CDR1 SGDLS, CDR2 YYNGEE. V dropped 0 bases and J dropped 1 base, with 12 bases sitting between them. CDR3 in amino acids: CASSVVGRVGTDTQYF. DNA of the CDR3: TGTGCCAGCAGCGTAGTGGGCCGCGTCGGCACAGATACGCAGTATTTT.

The V and J genes are TRBV7-2 and TRBJ2-3; no firm D call. Per the germline V gene, CDR1 is SGHTA and CDR2 is FQGNSA. Deletions cut 5 bases from V and 5 bases from J, with 11 bases between. The CDR3 is 13 residues long. The DNA for the CDR3 is TGTGCCAGCAGCCCACGTTCCTTAGATACGCAGTATTTT. Translating it yields CASSPRSLDTQYF.

This chain joins TRBV19 and TRBJ2-5, with D uncertain. The CDR3 length is 12 residues. V lost 2 bases and J lost 10, with 11 bases in between. CDR1 and CDR2 (germline): LNHDA, SQIVND (reference sequence). The CDR3 loop reads CASSIRGSVQYF. The CDR3 DNA is TGTGCCAGTAGTATAAGAGGCAGCGTCCAGTACTTC. The variable domain in full, completed from reference TRBV19 and TRBJ2-5, reads DGGITQSPKYLFRKEGQNVTLSCEQNLNHDAMYWYRQDPGQGLRLIYYSQIVNDFQKGDIAEGYSVSREKKESFPLTVTSAQKNPTAFYLCASSIRGSVQYFGPGTRLLVL.

The rearrangement uses TRBV10-2 and TRBJ1-1; TRBD1 matches at 10 bases. CDR3 size: 15 residues. The trim removed 2 bases at V and 5 bases at J, leaving 5 bases unmatched. From germline, CDR1 is WSHSY and CDR2 SAAADI. CDR3 protein: CASSEPGQGKTEAFF. In nucleotides, the CDR3 is TGCGCCAGCAGTGAGCCGGGACAGGGGAAGACTGAAGCTTTCTTT.

V gene TRBV5-1 combines with J gene TRBJ1-2, with 7 bases fitting TRBD1. The CDR3 has 18 residues. V shed 3 bases, J shed 1 base, and the junction held 15 bases outside the gene matches. Germline CDR1 reads SGHRS; CDR2 reads YFSETQ. CDR3 sequence reads: CASSYLVGATGINYGYTF. CDR3 coding DNA: TGCGCCAGCAGCTACCTGGTCGGGGCGACAGGGATTAACTATGGCTACACCTTC. Filled out from reference TRBV5-1 and TRBJ1-2, the complete variable domain reads KAGVTQTPRYLIKTRGQQVTLSCSPISGHRSVSWYQQTPGQGLQFLFEYFSETQRNKGNFPGRFSGRQFSNSRSEMNVSTLELGDSALYLCASSYLVGATGINYGYTFGSGTRLTVV.

V gene TRBV28 combines with J gene TRBJ2-2, with a weak D call TRBD1 (6 bases). The germline V and J ends were trimmed by 10 bases and 0 bases, with 15 bases remaining between them. CDR1 MDHEN and CDR2 SYDVKM come from the germline V gene. The CDR3 runs 15 residues. The CDR3 region has the DNA TGTGCCACCTACGAACAGGGATCGAACACCGGGGAGCTGTTTTTT. This translates into CATYEQGSNTGELFF.

This clone was seen many times. V is TRBV28 and J is TRBJ1-1, with TRBD1 identical over 9 bases. V lost 8 bases, J lost 5 bases, and 6 bases stayed unmatched. The CDR3 totals 13 residues. The germline CDR1 and CDR2 sequences are MDHEN and SYDVKM. CDR3 sequence (DNA): TGTGCCAGCCTCCGGGACAGGGAAACTGAAGCTTTCTTT. Its translation: CASLRDRETEAFF.

This clone was picked up a small number of times. The rearrangement links TRBV30 to TRBJ2-2; D might be TRBD1 (6 bases). Deletions cut 3 bases from V and 6 bases from J, with 11 bases between. The CDR3 runs 13 residues. Per the germline V gene, CDR1 is GTSNPN and CDR2 is SVGIG (reference sequence). The CDR3 nucleotides are TGTGCCTGGAGACAACAGGGCCCCGGGGAGCTGTTTTTT. It encodes CAWRQQGPGELFF.